The 10 T cell receptor beta chains reported below all come from one sample, sequenced in a study of blood T cell repertoires in COVID-19. Repertoires were generated with immunoSEQ multiplex PCR, while TCRdb's copy carries only in-frame clones and drops some. The repertoire includes about 220,000 clones, roughly 83% of them detected once, and 1.3% sits in the top ten. The source material was PBMCs or T cells enriched from blood (not recorded which). The receptor set was obtained from a woman between 40 and 55 years old with acute COVID-19.

The CDR3 region has the DNA TGCGCCAGCAGCCAGACAGAGGAAGCTTCACCCCTCCACTTT. Its translation is CASSQTEEASPLHF. The rearrangement links TRBV4-1 to TRBJ1-6; D possibly corresponds to TRBD1 (5 bases). The germline V and J ends were trimmed by 3 bases and 9 bases, with 12 bases remaining between them. This CDR3 contains 14 residues. Germline values: CDR1 MGHRA, CDR2 YSYEKL.

The CDR3 DNA sequence: TGCGCCAGCGAAGAACAGGTCTCTGGGGCCAACGTCCTGACTTTC. Translating it yields CASEEQVSGANVLTF. The chain has TRBV5-1 and TRBJ2-6; tentative D call: TRBD1 (5 bases). Germline V lookup: CDR1 SGHRS, CDR2 YFSETQ. The ends were cut back, 7 bases at V and 0 bases at J, with 11 bases in the middle. The CDR3 is 15 amino acids.

V usage is TRBV5-1 and J usage is TRBJ2-3; 15 nucleotides agree with TRBD2. J was trimmed by 2 bases and V by 3 bases; bases with no gene match: 7. The CDR3 contains 18 residues. Germline V gene data show CDR1 as SGHRS and CDR2 as YFSETQ. CDR3 loop: CASSSTRTSGGVTDTQYF. In nucleotides, the CDR3 is TGCGCCAGCAGCTCAACTCGGACTAGCGGGGGGGTCACAGATACGCAGTATTTT.

The CDR3 is CASSFPGVNTEAFF. The CDR3 DNA sequence: TGTGCCAGCAGCTTTCCAGGGGTGAACACTGAAGCTTTCTTT. V gene TRBV7-8 combines with J gene TRBJ1-1; D perhaps matches TRBD1 (6 bases). CDR1 and CDR2 (germline): SGHVS, FQNEAQ. This CDR3 has 14 amino acids. V shed 3 bases and J shed 0 bases, with 8 bases lying between them.

The DNA of the CDR3 is TGTGCCAGCAGCCTTCGACTAGCGAACGGTGAGCAGTTCTTC. Amino acids: CASSLRLANGEQFF. The chain joins TRBV7-2 to TRBJ2-1; 8 bases line up with TRBD2. V was pared by 5 bases and J by 9 bases, with 9 bases of the junction left unmatched. Per the germline V gene, CDR1 is SGHTA and CDR2 is FQGNSA. The CDR3 has 14 amino acids. Complete variable domain (other parts from reference TRBV7-2 and TRBJ2-1): GAGVSQSPSNKVTEKGKDVELRCDPISGHTALYWYRQSLGQGLEFLIYFQGNSAPDKSGLPSDRFSAERTGGSVSTLTIQRTQQEDSAVYLCASSLRLANGEQFFGPGTRLTVL.

J is TRBJ2-1 and V is TRBV9, with D perhaps matching TRBD2 (6 bases). The V gene lost 0 bases and the J gene lost 1 base, with 8 bases spanning the gap. CDR1 and CDR2 from the germline V gene are SGDLS and YYNGEE. The CDR3 is 15 amino acids. Here the CDR3 reads CASSVAEGSYNEQFF. The CDR3, as DNA: TGTGCCAGCAGCGTAGCGGAGGGATCCTACAATGAGCAGTTCTTC.

The rearrangement joins TRBV5-5 to TRBJ2-3; D not certain. CDR3 length equals 19 residues. The germline V gene has CDR1 SGHKS and CDR2 YYEKEE (reference sequence). The germline V and J ends were trimmed by 1 base and 0 bases, with 21 bases remaining between them. CDR3 coding DNA: TGTGCCAGCAGCTTGCGGCTATGGTTGGGCACCTCTAGCACAGATACGCAGTATTTT. The encoded protein is CASSLRLWLGTSSTDTQYF. Based on the CDR3 plus reference TRBV5-5 and TRBJ2-3, the full variable domain is DAGVTQSPTHLIKTRGQQVTLRCSPISGHKSVSWYQQVLGQGPQFIFQYYEKEERGRGNFPDRFSARQFPNYSSELNVNALLLGDSALYLCASSLRLWLGTSSTDTQYFGPGTRLTVL.

This chain links TRBV5-5 with TRBJ1-6, with D possibly TRBD1 on 6 matching bases. V lost 4 bases to trimming and J lost 7 bases, with 15 bases between them. The length of the CDR3 is 15 residues. Germline CDR1 reads SGHKS; CDR2 reads YYEKEE (reference sequence). The CDR3 region is CASSPGGAGNSPLHF. The DNA for the CDR3 is TGTGCCAGCAGCCCGGGGGGGGCTGGAAATTCACCCCTCCACTTT. Combining the CDR3 with reference TRBV5-5 and TRBJ1-6 gives the whole variable domain DAGVTQSPTHLIKTRGQQVTLRCSPISGHKSVSWYQQVLGQGPQFIFQYYEKEERGRGNFPDRFSARQFPNYSSELNVNALLLGDSALYLCASSPGGAGNSPLHFGNGTRLTVT.

A note on this clone: A single base separates this from a much larger clone, so it may be a read error. J is TRBJ1-1 and V is TRBV5-1; perhaps TRBD1 as D (5 bases). Looked up from germline, CDR1 is SGHRS and CDR2 is YFSETQ. The CDR3 consists of 13 residues. V lost 4 bases to trimming and J lost 1 base, with 8 bases between them. The CDR3 coding sequence is TGCGCCAGCAGCGAAACAGGGAACACTGAAGCTTTCTTT. Its translation is CASSETGNTEAFF.

The genes are TRBV6-5 and TRBJ1-1; maybe TRBD1 (6 bases). The CDR3 consists of 14 residues. Germline CDR1 MNHEY, CDR2 SVGAGI. The germline V and J ends were trimmed by 2 bases and 6 bases, with 13 bases remaining between them. The chain's CDR3 is CASSYTGSAAEAFF. CDR3 coding DNA: TGTGCCAGCAGTTACACAGGGTCTGCGGCTGAAGCTTTCTTT.